A selection of T cell receptor beta chains follows, all from one sample in a study of blood T cells in healthy people across ages. Each CDR3 protein is one row after TCRdb ran MiXCR on the 5' RACE reads. The data contain around 850,000 distinct CDR3 sequences, around 36% of them seen just once; the ten biggest clones take up 10% to 15%. The sequencing sample was made of blood. The receptors derive from a man between 18 and 29 years old in good health. The conserved cysteine and the conserved F or W are not part of the CDR3 here. Fields, in order: V gene, CDR3 protein.

V: TRBV2
CDR3: ASRGNEQF

V: TRBV6-2/TRBV6-3
CDR3: ASSSTNEQF

V: TRBV5-1
CDR3: ASSFNRLAAETQY

V: TRBV5-1
CDR3: ASYLKRDRVYEQY

V: TRBV25-1
CDR3: ASSRAGTSYEQY

V: TRBV20-1
CDR3: SAMRAQLNTGELF

V: TRBV6-2/TRBV6-3
CDR3: ASSVPQGGAEAF

V: TRBV6-5
CDR3: ATSRDRVIPGELF

V: TRBV4-3
CDR3: ASSQDGGAGNTIY

V: TRBV20-1
CDR3: SARDAASNSPLH

V: TRBV7-2
CDR3: ASSKGQENNYGYT

V: TRBV10-3
CDR3: AISIQGSGTEAF

V: TRBV9
CDR3: ASSVTGIEDETQF

V: TRBV12-3/TRBV12-4
CDR3: ASTIGGGFDGYT

V: TRBV20-1
CDR3: SATPDSGGNTIY

V: TRBV20-1
CDR3: SASDRGYGHT

V: TRBV4-3
CDR3: ASSQYSMLSSSYNEQF

V: TRBV6-1
CDR3: ASSRESPQSTQY

V: TRBV12-3/TRBV12-4
CDR3: ASRQSPSGFRNEQY

V: TRBV12-3/TRBV12-4
CDR3: ASSWGQPYQPQH

V: TRBV12-3/TRBV12-4
CDR3: ASSFSRANNYGYT

V: TRBV12-3/TRBV12-4
CDR3: ASSIVGNYGYT

V: TRBV12-3/TRBV12-4
CDR3: ASSSRHGAGYT

V: TRBV15
CDR3: ATSGFENTDTQY

V: TRBV30
CDR3: AWKGGGVGYT

V: TRBV11-2
CDR3: ASSLGSAKSTTQY

V: TRBV4-3
CDR3: ASSQDQGGYT

V: TRBV4-2
CDR3: ASSQDTLGVTEAF

V: TRBV19
CDR3: ASSLRQDSNYGYT

V: TRBV25-1
CDR3: ASSEFGTGYEQY